This T cell receptor beta chain was captured in a study of T cell changes during pregnancy in multiple sclerosis. Sequencing used immunoSEQ multiplex PCR; TCRdb keeps in-frame clones, though not all of them. The sample lists 35,000 to 45,000 clones, approximately 93% occurring once. The V end was cut by 4 bases, the J end by 9 bases, with 25 bases between. In germline, CDR1 is SGHTA, CDR2 FQGTGA. CDR3 length: 17 amino acids. The receptor was isolated from a female donor with multiple sclerosis, enrolled in a pregnancy study. The source material was CD8+ T cells from peripheral blood mononuclear cells, sampled in the third trimester of pregnancy. V gene TRBV7-3 combines with J gene TRBJ2-1, with D perhaps TRBD2 (5 bases). Here the CDR3 reads CASSSRSRNSRDCEQFF. The DNA for the CDR3 is TGTGCCAGCAGCTCCCGGTCCAGAAACTCTCGGGATTGTGAGCAGTTCTTC.